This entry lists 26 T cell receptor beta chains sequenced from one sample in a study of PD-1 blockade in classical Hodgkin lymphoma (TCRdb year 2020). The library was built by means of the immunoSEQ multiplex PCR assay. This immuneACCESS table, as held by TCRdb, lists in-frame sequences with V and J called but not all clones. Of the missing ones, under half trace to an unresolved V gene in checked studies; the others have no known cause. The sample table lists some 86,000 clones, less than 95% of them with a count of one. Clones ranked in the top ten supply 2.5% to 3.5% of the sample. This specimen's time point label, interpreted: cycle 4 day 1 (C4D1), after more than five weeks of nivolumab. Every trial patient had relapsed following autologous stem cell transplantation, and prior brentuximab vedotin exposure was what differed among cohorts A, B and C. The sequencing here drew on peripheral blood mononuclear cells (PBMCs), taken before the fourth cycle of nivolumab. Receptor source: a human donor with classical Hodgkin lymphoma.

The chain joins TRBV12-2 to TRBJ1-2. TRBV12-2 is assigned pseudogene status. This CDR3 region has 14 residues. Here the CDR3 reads CASRSLTGFYGYTF. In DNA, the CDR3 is TGTGCAAGTCGCTCCCTGACCGGTTTCTATGGCTACACCTTC.

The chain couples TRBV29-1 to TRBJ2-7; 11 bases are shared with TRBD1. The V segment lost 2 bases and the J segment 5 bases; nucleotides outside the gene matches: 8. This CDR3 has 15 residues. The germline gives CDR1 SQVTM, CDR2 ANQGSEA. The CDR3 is CSVERLGQGADEQYF. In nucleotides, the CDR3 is TGCAGCGTTGAAAGGCTTGGACAGGGGGCCGACGAGCAGTACTTC.

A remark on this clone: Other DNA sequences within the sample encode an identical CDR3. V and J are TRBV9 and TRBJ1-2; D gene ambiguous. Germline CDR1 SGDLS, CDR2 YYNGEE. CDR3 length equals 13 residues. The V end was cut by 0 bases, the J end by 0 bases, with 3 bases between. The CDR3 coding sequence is TGTGCCAGCAGCGTAGGGTCTAACTATGGCTACACCTTC. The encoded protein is CASSVGSNYGYTF.

CDR3 nucleotide sequence: TGTGCCAGCAGTGGGACAGGGGAGATTTTCAACACTGAAGCTTTCTTT. Its protein product is CASSGTGEIFNTEAFF. This chain uses TRBV5-6 with TRBJ1-1, with TRBD1 identical over 10 bases. The CDR3 spans 16 residues. The germline gives CDR1 SGHDT, CDR2 YYEEEE. With 5 bases clipped from V and 2 bases from J, the junction kept 9 bases outside the gene matches.

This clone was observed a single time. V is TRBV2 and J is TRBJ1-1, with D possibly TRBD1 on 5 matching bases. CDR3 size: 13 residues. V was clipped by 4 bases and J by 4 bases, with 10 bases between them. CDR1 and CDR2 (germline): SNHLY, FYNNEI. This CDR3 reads CASSGGRGTEAFF. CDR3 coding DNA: TGTGCCAGCAGTGGAGGAAGGGGCACTGAAGCTTTCTTT. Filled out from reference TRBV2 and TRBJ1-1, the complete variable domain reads EPEVTQTPSHQVTQMGQEVILRCVPISNHLYFYWYRQILGQKVEFLVSFYNNEISEKSEIFDDQFSVERPDGSNFTLKIRSTKLEDSAMYFCASSGGRGTEAFFGQGTRLTVV.

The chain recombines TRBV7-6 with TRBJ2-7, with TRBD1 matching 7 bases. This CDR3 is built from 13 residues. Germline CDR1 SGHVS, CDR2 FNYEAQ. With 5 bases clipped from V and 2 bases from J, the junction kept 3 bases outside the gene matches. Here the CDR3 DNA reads TGTGCCAGCAGCGGAGACAGGGCCTACGAGCAGTACTTC. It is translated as CASSGDRAYEQYF.

The chain's CDR3 is CASSPHLAGEADTQYF. CDR3 bases: TGTGCCAGCAGCCCCCACCTAGCGGGAGAGGCAGATACGCAGTATTTT. The chain joins TRBV7-2 to TRBJ2-3, with 10 bases matching TRBD2. CDR1 is SGHTA and CDR2 is FQGNSA in the germline V gene. CDR3 length: 16 residues. Germline trimming cut 5 bases from V and 4 bases from J; bases unmatched to any gene: 9.

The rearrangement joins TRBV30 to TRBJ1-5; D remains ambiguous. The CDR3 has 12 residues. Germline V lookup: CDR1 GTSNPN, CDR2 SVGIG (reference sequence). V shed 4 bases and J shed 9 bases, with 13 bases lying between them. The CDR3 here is CAWILGRGPQHF. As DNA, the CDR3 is TGTGCCTGGATCCTAGGTCGGGGGCCCCAGCATTTT.

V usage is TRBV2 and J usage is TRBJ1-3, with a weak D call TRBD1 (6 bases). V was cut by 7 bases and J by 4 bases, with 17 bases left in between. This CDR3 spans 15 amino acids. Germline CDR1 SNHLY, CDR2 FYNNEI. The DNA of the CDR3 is TGTGCCAGCACGAGGACAGCCCTTAAAGGAAACACCATATATTTT. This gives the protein CASTRTALKGNTIYF. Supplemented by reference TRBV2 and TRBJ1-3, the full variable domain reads EPEVTQTPSHQVTQMGQEVILRCVPISNHLYFYWYRQILGQKVEFLVSFYNNEISEKSEIFDDQFSVERPDGSNFTLKIRSTKLEDSAMYFCASTRTALKGNTIYFGEGSWLTVV.

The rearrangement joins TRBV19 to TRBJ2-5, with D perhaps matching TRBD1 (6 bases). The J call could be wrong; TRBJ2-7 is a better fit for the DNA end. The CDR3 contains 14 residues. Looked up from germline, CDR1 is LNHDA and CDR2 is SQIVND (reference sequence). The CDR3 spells CASSLYRDGYEQYF. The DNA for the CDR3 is TGTGCCAGTAGCCTGTACAGGGACGGCTACGAGCAGTACTTC.

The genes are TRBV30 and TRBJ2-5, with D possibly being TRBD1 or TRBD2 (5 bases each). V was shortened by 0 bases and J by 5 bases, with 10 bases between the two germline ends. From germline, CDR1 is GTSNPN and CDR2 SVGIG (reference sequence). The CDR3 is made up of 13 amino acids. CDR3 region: CAWSVEGSETQYF. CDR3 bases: TGTGCCTGGAGTGTTGAGGGGTCCGAGACCCAGTACTTC.

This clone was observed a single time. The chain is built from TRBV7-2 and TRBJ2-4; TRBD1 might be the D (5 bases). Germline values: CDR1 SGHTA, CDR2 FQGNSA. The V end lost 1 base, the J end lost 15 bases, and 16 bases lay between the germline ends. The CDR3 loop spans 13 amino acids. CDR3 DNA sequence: TGTGCCAGCAGCTTAGATGGGGCTTGGTCTCCGTACTTC. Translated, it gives CASSLDGAWSPYF.

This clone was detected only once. CDR3: CASSVRDSRNSWGYTF. The CDR3 DNA reads TGTGCCAGCAGCGTCCGGGACAGCCGAAATTCTTGGGGCTACACCTTC. This chain links TRBV5-8 with TRBJ1-2, with 7 bases that match TRBD1. The germline V gene has CDR1 SGHTS and CDR2 YDEGEE. This CDR3 comprises 16 residues. Trimming at V came to 4 bases and at J to 8 bases, leaving 17 bases not matched to a gene.

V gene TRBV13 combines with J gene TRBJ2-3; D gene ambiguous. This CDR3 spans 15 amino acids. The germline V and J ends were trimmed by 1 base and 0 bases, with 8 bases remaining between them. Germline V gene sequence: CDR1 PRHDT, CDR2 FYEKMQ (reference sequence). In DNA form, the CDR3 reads TGTGCCAGCAGCTTAGAAGCCAGGAGCACAGATACGCAGTATTTT. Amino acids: CASSLEARSTDTQYF.

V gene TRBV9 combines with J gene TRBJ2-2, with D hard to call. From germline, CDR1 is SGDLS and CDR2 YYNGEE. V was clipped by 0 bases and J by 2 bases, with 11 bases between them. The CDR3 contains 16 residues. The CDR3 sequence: CASSVVRAGNTGELFF. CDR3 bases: TGTGCCAGCAGCGTAGTAAGGGCAGGTAACACCGGGGAGCTGTTTTTT.

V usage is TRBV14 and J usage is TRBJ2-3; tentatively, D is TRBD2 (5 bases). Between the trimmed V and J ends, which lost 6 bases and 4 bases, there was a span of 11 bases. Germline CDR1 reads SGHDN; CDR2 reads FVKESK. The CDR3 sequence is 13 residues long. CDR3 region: CASREDGADTQYF. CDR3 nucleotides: TGTGCCAGCAGGGAGGACGGGGCAGATACGCAGTATTTT.

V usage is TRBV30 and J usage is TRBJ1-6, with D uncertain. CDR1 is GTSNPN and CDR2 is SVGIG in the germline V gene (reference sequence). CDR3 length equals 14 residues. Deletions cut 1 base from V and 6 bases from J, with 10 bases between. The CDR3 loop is CAWSAESSNSPLHF. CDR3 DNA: TGTGCCTGGAGTGCGGAGTCATCTAATTCACCCCTCCACTTT.

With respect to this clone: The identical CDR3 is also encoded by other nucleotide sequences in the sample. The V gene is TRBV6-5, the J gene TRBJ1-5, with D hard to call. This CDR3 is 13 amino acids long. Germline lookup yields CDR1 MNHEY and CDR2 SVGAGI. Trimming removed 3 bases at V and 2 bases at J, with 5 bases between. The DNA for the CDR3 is TGTGCCAGCAGTTATGGGGGCAATCAGCCCCAGCATTTT. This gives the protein CASSYGGNQPQHF.

The CDR3 spells CASSVGVAGQETQYF. CDR3 nucleotide sequence: TGTGCCAGCAGCGTAGGGGTAGCGGGCCAAGAGACCCAGTACTTC. J is TRBJ2-5 and V is TRBV9, with 7 bases that match TRBD2. Germline V CDR1 and CDR2: SGDLS, YYNGEE. This CDR3 comprises 15 residues. V was pared by 0 bases and J by 1 base, with 3 bases of the junction left unmatched.

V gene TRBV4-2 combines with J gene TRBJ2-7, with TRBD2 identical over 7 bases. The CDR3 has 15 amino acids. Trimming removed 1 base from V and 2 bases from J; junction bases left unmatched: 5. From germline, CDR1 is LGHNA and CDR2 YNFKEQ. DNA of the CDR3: TGTGCCAGCAGCCAAGGGGAAGGACTAGCCTACGAGCAGTACTTC. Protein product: CASSQGEGLAYEQYF.

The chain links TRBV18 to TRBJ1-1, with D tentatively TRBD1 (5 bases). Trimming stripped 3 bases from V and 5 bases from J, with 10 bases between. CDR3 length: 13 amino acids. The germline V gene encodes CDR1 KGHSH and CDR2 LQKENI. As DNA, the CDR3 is TGTGCCAGCTCACCCTCGGGGGGGACTGAAGCTTTCTTT. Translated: CASSPSGGTEAFF.

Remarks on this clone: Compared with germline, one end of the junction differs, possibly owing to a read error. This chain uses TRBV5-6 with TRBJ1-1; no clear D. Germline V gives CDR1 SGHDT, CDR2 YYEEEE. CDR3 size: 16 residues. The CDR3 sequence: CASNLTAWVDPTEAFF. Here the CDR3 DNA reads TGTGCCAGCAACTTGACGGCTTGGGTAGATCCCACTGAAGCTTTCTTT. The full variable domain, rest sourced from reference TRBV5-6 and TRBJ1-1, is DAGVTQSPTHLIKTRGQQVTLRCSPKSGHDTVSWYQQALGQGPQFIFQYYEEEERQRGNFPDRFSGHQFPNYSSELNVNALLLGDSALYLCASNLTAWVDPTEAFFGQGTRLTVV.

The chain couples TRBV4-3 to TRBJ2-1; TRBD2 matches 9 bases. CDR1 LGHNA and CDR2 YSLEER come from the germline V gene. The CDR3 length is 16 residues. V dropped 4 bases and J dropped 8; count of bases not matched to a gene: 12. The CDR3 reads CASSLFSGGGVDEQFF. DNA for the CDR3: TGCGCCAGCAGCCTATTCTCTGGCGGGGGGGTGGATGAGCAGTTCTTC.

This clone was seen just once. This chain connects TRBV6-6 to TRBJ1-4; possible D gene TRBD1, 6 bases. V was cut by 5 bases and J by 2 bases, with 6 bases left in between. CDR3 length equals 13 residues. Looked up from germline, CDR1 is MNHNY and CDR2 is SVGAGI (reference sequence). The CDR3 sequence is CASSRGTNEKLFF. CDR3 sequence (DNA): TGTGCCAGCAGTAGGGGGACTAATGAAAAACTGTTTTTT.

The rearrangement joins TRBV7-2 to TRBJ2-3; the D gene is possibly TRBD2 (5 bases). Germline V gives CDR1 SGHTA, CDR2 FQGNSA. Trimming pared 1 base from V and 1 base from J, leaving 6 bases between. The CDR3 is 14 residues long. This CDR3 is CASSLGRGTDTQYF. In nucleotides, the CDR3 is TGTGCCAGCAGCTTAGGGCGGGGCACAGATACGCAGTATTTT.

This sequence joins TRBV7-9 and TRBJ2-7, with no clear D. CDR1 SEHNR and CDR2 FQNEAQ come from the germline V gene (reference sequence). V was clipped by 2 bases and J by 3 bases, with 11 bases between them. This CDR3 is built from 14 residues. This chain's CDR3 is CASSLSPFDYEQYF. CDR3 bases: TGTGCCAGCAGCTTAAGTCCGTTCGACTACGAGCAGTACTTC.